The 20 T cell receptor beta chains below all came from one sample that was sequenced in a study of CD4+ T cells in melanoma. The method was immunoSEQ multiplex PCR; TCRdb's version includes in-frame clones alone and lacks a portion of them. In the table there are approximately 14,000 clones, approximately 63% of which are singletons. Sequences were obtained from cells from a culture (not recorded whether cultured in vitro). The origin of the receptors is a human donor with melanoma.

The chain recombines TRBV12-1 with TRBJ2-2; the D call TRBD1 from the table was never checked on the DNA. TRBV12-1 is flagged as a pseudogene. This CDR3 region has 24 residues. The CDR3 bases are TGTGCCAGCAGCTTTGTCCCGGGGGACAGACAGAAACCAGCAATATACACGAACACCGGGGAGCTGTTTTTT. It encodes CASSFVPGDRQKPAIYTNTGELFF.

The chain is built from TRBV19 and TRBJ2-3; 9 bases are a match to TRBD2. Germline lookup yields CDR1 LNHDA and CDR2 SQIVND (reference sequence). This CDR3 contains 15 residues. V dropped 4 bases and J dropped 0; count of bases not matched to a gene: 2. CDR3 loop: CASSSGGASTDTQYF. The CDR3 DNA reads TGTGCCAGTAGTAGCGGGGGGGCCAGCACAGATACGCAGTATTTT.

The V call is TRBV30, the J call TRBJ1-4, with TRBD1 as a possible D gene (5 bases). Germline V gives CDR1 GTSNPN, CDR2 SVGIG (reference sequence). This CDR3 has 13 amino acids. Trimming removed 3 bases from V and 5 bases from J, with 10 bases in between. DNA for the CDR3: TGTGCCTGGAGACCGGGGGAAAATGAAAAACTGTTTTTT. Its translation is CAWRPGENEKLFF.

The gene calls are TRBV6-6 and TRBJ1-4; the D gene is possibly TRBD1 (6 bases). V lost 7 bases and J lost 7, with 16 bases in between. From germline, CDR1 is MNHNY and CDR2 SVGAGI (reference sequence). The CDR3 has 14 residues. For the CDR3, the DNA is TGTGCCAGCACGAGGGAGGGGGGTCGTGAAAAACTGTTTTTT. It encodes CASTREGGREKLFF.

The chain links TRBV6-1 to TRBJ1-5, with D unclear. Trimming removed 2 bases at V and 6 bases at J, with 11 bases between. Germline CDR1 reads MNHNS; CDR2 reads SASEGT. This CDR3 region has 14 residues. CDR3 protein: CASSENPGGQPQHF. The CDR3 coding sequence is TGTGCCAGCAGTGAAAATCCGGGTGGTCAGCCCCAGCATTTT.

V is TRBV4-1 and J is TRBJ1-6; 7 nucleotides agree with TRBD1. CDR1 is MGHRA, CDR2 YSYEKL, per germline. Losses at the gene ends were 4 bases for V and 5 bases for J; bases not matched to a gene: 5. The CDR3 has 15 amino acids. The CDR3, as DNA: TGCGCCAGCAGCCCCCGACAGGGCAATAATTCACCCCTCCACTTT. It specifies CASSPRQGNNSPLHF.

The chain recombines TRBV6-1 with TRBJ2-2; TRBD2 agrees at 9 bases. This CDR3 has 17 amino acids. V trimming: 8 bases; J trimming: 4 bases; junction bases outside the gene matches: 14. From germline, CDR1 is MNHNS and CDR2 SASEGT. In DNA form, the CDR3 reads TGTGCCAGCGGGGAAGATCTGGCGGGGGGGCCCACCGGGGAGCTGTTTTTT. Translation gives CASGEDLAGGPTGELFF.

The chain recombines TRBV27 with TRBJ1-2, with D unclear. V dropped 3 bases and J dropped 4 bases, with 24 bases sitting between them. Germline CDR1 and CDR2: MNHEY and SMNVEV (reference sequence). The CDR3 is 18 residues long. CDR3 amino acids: CASSFVNIVRQELYGYTF. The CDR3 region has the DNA TGTGCCAGCAGTTTCGTTAATATAGTGCGGCAGGAACTCTATGGCTACACCTTC.

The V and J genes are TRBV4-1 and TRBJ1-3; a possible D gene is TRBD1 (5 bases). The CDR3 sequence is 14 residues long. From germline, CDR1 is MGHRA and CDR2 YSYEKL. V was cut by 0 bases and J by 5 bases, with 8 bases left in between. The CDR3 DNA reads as TGCGCCAGCAGCCAAGAGGGGACTCGAAACACCATATATTTT. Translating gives CASSQEGTRNTIYF.

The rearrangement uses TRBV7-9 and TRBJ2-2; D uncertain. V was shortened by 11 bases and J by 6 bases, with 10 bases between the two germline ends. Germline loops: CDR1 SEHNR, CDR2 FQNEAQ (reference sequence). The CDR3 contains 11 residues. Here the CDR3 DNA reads TGTGCCTCCCATGCGCCCGGGGAGCTGTTTTTT. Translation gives CASHAPGELFF.

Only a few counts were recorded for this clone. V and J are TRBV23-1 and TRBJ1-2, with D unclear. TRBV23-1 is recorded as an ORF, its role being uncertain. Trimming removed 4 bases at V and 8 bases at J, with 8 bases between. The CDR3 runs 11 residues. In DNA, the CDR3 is TGCGCCAGCAGTCTCGGCGGGGGCTACACCTTC. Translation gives CASSLGGGYTF.

In DNA, the CDR3 is TGTGCCAGCAGTGAAGCCTCGGGGGGTTACGAGCAGTACTTC. It encodes CASSEASGGYEQYF. The chain joins TRBV6-1 to TRBJ2-7, with TRBD2 matching over 7 bases. Germline values: CDR1 MNHNS, CDR2 SASEGT. This CDR3 spans 14 amino acids. V lost 0 bases, J lost 4 bases, and 3 bases stayed unmatched.

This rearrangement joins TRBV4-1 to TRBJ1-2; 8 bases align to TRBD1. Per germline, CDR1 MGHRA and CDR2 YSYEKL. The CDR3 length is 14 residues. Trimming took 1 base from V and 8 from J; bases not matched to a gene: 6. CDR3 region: CASSQGTGTRGYTF. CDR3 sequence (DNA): TGCGCCAGCAGCCAAGGGACAGGGACGCGAGGCTACACCTTC.

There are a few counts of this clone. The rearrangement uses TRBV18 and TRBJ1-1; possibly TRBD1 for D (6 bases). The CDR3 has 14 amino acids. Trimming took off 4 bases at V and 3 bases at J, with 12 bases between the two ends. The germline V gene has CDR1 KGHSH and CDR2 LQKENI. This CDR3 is CASSQQGSDTEAFF. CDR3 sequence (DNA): TGTGCCAGCTCACAACAGGGAAGCGACACTGAAGCTTTCTTT.

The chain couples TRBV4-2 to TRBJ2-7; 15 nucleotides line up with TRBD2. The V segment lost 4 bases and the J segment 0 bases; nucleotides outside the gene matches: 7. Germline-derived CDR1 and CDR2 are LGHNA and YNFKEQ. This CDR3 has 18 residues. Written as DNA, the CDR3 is TGTGCCAGCAGCCTAGGGACTAGCGGGGGGCGTACCTCCTACGAGCAGTACTTC. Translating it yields CASSLGTSGGRTSYEQYF.

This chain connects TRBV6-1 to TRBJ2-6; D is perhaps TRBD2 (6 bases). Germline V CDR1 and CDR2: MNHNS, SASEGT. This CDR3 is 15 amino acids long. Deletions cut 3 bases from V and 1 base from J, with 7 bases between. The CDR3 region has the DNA TGTGCCAGCAGTGACGGGGGATCTGGGGCCAACGTCCTGACTTTC. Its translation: CASSDGGSGANVLTF.

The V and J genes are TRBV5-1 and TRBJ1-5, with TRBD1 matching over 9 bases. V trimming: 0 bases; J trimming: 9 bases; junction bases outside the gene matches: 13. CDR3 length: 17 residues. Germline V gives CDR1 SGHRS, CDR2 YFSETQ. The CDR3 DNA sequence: TGCGCCAGCAGCTTGGGCCCGGGACAGGGAGTCCCCGGGCCCCAGCATTTT. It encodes CASSLGPGQGVPGPQHF.

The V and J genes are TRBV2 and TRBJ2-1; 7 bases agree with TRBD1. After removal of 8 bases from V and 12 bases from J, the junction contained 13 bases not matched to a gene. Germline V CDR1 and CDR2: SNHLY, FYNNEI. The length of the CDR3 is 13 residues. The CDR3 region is CASGLQDRVSQFF. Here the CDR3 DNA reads TGTGCCAGCGGATTGCAAGACAGGGTTTCGCAGTTCTTC. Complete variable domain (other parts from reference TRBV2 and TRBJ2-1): EPEVTQTPSHQVTQMGQEVILRCVPISNHLYFYWYRQILGQKVEFLVSFYNNEISEKSEIFDDQFSVERPDGSNFTLKIRSTKLEDSAMYFCASGLQDRVSQFFGPGTRLTVL.

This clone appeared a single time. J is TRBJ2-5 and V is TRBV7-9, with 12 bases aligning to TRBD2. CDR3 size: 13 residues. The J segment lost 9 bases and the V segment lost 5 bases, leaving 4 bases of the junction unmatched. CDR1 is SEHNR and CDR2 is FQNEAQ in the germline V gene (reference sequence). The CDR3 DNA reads TGTGCCAGCAGCGGACTAGCGGGGTTGGCCCAGTACTTC. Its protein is CASSGLAGLAQYF.

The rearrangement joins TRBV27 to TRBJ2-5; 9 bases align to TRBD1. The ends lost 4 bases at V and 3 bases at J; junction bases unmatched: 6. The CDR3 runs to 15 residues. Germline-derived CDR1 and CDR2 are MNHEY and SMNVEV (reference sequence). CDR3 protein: CASSSPGTGKETQYF. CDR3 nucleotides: TGTGCCAGCAGTTCCCCCGGGACAGGGAAAGAGACCCAGTACTTC.